These T cell receptor beta chains were read from a single sample in a study of T cells in Graves' hyperthyroidism and ophthalmopathy. TCRdb called the multiplex PCR reads again in MiXCR, with one record for every CDR3 protein. The sample lists about 600,000 distinct CDR3 sequences; roughly 15% were seen once. Sequences were obtained from blood. The receptors were gathered from a woman aged 40 to 55 with Graves' ophthalmopathy. The CDR3 runs from the conserved cysteine through the conserved F or W. The order of the fields is CDR3 DNA, CDR3 protein, V gene, D gene, CDR3 length, clone size, J gene. A D gene is named only where the DNA matches it firmly. Clone size is shown for a subset of rows, as once, few, many or a class of expanded clone.

TGTGCCAGCAGTTCTTTTTCCGGGACAGATACGCAGTATTTT	CASSSFSGTDTQYF	TRBV27	-	14	-	TRBJ2-3
TGTGCCAGCAGTCATTCGGCTCACTCCTACGAGCAGTACTTC	CASSHSAHSYEQYF	TRBV2	-	14	many	TRBJ2-7
TGTGCCAGCACCTCAACAGGAAGCGAGCAGTACTTC	CASTSTGSEQYF	TRBV2	-	12	many	TRBJ2-7
TGTGCCAGCAGTTTAATGCCCCTCCTCACTCTAGCGGAGAGACAAGAGACCCAGTACTTC	CASSLMPLLTLAERQETQYF	TRBV28	TRBD2	20	many	TRBJ2-5
TGCAGCGTTGTGTCAGGTTCCTACGAGCAGTACTTC	CSVVSGSYEQYF	TRBV29-1	-	12	-	TRBJ2-7
TGTGCCAGCTCACCAGGGACAGGGACGAATCAGTCCCAGCATTTT	CASSPGTGTNQSQHF	TRBV18	TRBD1	15	-	TRBJ1-5
TGTGCCTGGAGACAAGGACTTAAGAACACTGAAGCTTTCTTT	CAWRQGLKNTEAFF	TRBV30	-	14	few	TRBJ1-1
TGCGCCAGCAGCCACCCCCCCCTTAGCGCAGATACGCAGTATTTT	CASSHPPLSADTQYF	TRBV4-1	-	15	many	TRBJ2-3
TGTGCCAGCATTCGGGATTGGACAGGGTTCTCTGGGGCCAACGTCCTGACTTTC	CASIRDWTGFSGANVLTF	TRBV2	TRBD1	18	few	TRBJ2-6
TGTGCCAGCAGTTATGACTTAGGGGGCAGAGATACGCAGTATTTT	CASSYDLGGRDTQYF	TRBV6-1	TRBD1	15	few	TRBJ2-3
TGTGCCAGCTCACCGGCACAGGGGTCCGGAGATACGCAGTATTTT	CASSPAQGSGDTQYF	TRBV18	TRBD1	15	many	TRBJ2-3
TGTGCCAGCAGCTTAAGCACTAGCGGGACCTACGAGCAGTACTTC	CASSLSTSGTYEQYF	TRBV7-6	TRBD2	15	many	TRBJ2-7
TGCAGTGCTAGAGGACAGTACAATGAGCAGTTCTTC	CSARGQYNEQFF	TRBV20-1	-	12	many	TRBJ2-1
TGTGCCAGCAGTGAACGGGGGCGGGGGGCCGAGGATACGCAGTATTTT	CASSERGRGAEDTQYF	TRBV6-1	TRBD2	16	few	TRBJ2-3
TGTGCCAGCAGGGCACTAGGAGAGACGCAGTATTTT	CASRALGETQYF	TRBV2	-	12	many	TRBJ2-3
TGCGCCAGCAGCGGGGGAGGCCTCGGCGACAGGGCTGACACAGATACGCAGTATTTT	CASSGGGLGDRADTDTQYF	TRBV5-1	-	19	many	TRBJ2-3
TGCATGTGCCGGGCCGAGAGCGCCTACGAGCAGTACTTC	CMCRAESAYEQYF	TRBV20-1	-	13	few	TRBJ2-7
TGTGCCAGCAGCCTAGAAACAGGGGATGAGCAGTTCTTC	CASSLETGDEQFF	TRBV7-4	TRBD1	13	many	TRBJ2-1
TGTGGCAGCAGTGGACAGGGAGGCTCACCCCTCCACTTT	CGSSGQGGSPLHF	TRBV12-3/TRBV12-4	TRBD1	13	-	TRBJ1-6
TGTGCCAGCAGCCAGCCGGGACAGGGCTACGAGCAGTACTTC	CASSQPGQGYEQYF	TRBV3-1	TRBD1	14	many	TRBJ2-7
TGTGCCTGGAGTCAGTTCACTGAAGCTTTCTTT	CAWSQFTEAFF	TRBV30	-	11	many	TRBJ1-1
TGTGCCAGCTCATTGAGCGGGACAGACGCTGGCTACACCTTC	CASSLSGTDAGYTF	TRBV6-1	TRBD1	14	-	TRBJ1-2
TGTGCCAGCTCACCACGGGAGCAGGGATTGAATTCACCCCTCCACTTT	CASSPREQGLNSPLHF	TRBV18	-	16	few	TRBJ1-6
TGCAGTGCTAGTTTGTATTCACCCCTCCACTTT	CSASLYSPLHF	TRBV20-1	-	11	few	TRBJ1-6
TGCGCCAGCAGCCAGGTGGGACAGGCAATACCGTCCTACGAGCAGTACTTC	CASSQVGQAIPSYEQYF	TRBV4-1	TRBD1	17	-	TRBJ2-7
TGTGCCAGCAGACCGACAGGGGCAGTCAAGCAGCCCCAGCATTTT	CASRPTGAVKQPQHF	TRBV27	TRBD1	15	many	TRBJ1-5